Detailed here is one T cell receptor (beta chain). The data were taken from a study of blood T cell repertoires in COVID-19. Background on the study: Acute and convalescent COVID-19 samples came from the United States, Italy and Spain.

The CDR3 is 13 amino acids. V lost 4 bases, J lost 10 bases, and 5 bases stayed unmatched. The germline V gene encodes CDR1 SGDLS and CDR2 YYNGEE. Measured with immunoSEQ multiplex PCR; TCRdb has only the in-frame clones, and not every one. The sample comprises about 54,000 clones, 75% to 85% of which are singletons, and approximately 4.9% rests with the top ten. The sequenced sample consisted of peripheral blood. The chain combines TRBV9 with TRBJ1-6, with TRBD1 identical over 7 bases. The TCR sequence derives from a woman aged 60-70 years with acute or convalescent COVID-19. The CDR3: CASSFTGDSPLHF. The DNA for the CDR3 is TGTGCCAGCAGCTTTACAGGGGACTCACCCCTCCACTTT.